This T cell receptor beta chain was captured in a study of CD8+ T cells in alopecia areata. RNA extraction and reverse transcription yielded cDNA as sequencing template. Sequencing used immunoSEQ multiplex PCR; TCRdb keeps in-frame clones, though not all of them. The sample lists nearly 110,000 clones; around 83% were seen once. Treatment meaning: oral pan-JAK inhibitor, 5-10 mg twice daily. Germline V gene sequence: CDR1 SGHKS, CDR2 YYEKEE (reference sequence). This CDR3 is 16 amino acids long. After removal of 0 bases from V and 1 base from J, the junction contained 4 bases not matched to a gene. The chain couples TRBV5-5 to TRBJ2-3; TRBD1 agrees at 8 bases. This receptor was identified in a human donor with alopecia areata. The sample consisted of CD8+ T cells sorted from blood, taken at week 24, from a patient treated with tofacitinib. The CDR3 coding sequence is TGTGCCAGCAGCTTGGCTCAGGGGGCTGGCACAGATACGCAGTATTTT. Amino acid sequence: CASSLAQGAGTDTQYF.